One sample yielded the 22 T cell receptor beta chains listed below, sequenced in a study of blood T cell repertoires in COVID-19 (dated by TCRdb to 2019 to 2021). Receptor amplification or capture employed the immunoSEQ multiplex PCR assay. Not all clones reach the TCRdb copy of this immuneACCESS table, which keeps in-frame sequences only. Checked studies attribute under half of the gap to unresolved V genes and leave the rest unexplained. The sample profile shows about 390,000 clones; approximately 90% of them were found once. The top ten clones comprise around 10% of the sample. Sequencing was carried out using PBMCs or T cells enriched from blood (not recorded which). The receptor source for this set is a woman in her forties or fifties who had recovered from COVID-19.

V gene TRBV20-1 combines with J gene TRBJ1-6; TRBD1 is a possible D gene (6 bases). Trimming pared 3 bases from V and 6 bases from J, leaving 12 bases between. Germline values: CDR1 DFQATT, CDR2 SNEGSKA (reference sequence). The CDR3 consists of 14 residues. The CDR3 loop is CSASYREGNSPLHF. CDR3 nucleotide sequence: TGCAGTGCTAGTTACAGGGAGGGTAATTCACCCCTCCACTTT.

This rearrangement joins TRBV5-1 to TRBJ2-1, with 10 bases fitting TRBD2. The CDR3 extends over 14 amino acids. Germline V gene data show CDR1 as SGHRS and CDR2 as YFSETQ. J gave up 2 bases and V 5 bases, and 1 base lay outside the gene matches. In DNA form, the CDR3 reads TGCGCCAGCAGAAGCGGGGGGGCCTACAATGAGCAGTTCTTC. Its protein product is CASRSGGAYNEQFF.

This clone occurred once. The chain combines TRBV5-1 with TRBJ2-3; 12 bases align to TRBD2. The ends lost 4 bases at V and 3 bases at J; junction bases unmatched: 9. From germline, CDR1 is SGHRS and CDR2 YFSETQ. CDR3 length: 17 residues. The CDR3, as DNA: TGCGCCAGCAGCCCCAACACTAGCGGGGGGAATACAGATACGCAGTATTTT. As protein: CASSPNTSGGNTDTQYF.

This clone was picked up one time. The J gene is TRBJ1-5, the V gene TRBV28, with TRBD1 identical over 9 bases. Germline V gives CDR1 MDHEN, CDR2 SYDVKM. The CDR3 runs to 15 residues. The ends lost 7 bases at V and 8 bases at J; junction bases unmatched: 12. The CDR3 bases are TGTGCCAGCACCCCGCGTGTACAGGGGGCCAAGCCCCAGCATTTT. The encoded protein is CASTPRVQGAKPQHF.

This clone was picked up one time. The chain uses TRBV7-9 and TRBJ1-1, with 11 nucleotides matching TRBD1. V lost 5 bases to trimming and J lost 2 bases; unmatched junction nucleotides: 7. Germline CDR1 SEHNR, CDR2 FQNEAQ (reference sequence). The CDR3 has 16 residues. The CDR3 loop is CASSLGGQGVNTEAFF. The DNA for the CDR3 is TGTGCCAGCAGCCTAGGGGGACAGGGGGTAAACACTGAAGCTTTCTTT.

The chain couples TRBV24-1 to TRBJ1-5; 7 nucleotides align to TRBD1. After removal of 7 bases from V and 0 bases from J, the junction contained 5 bases not matched to a gene. The germline gives CDR1 KGHDR, CDR2 SFDVKD. The CDR3 is 15 amino acids. The CDR3 DNA sequence: TGTGCCACCAGCGACAGGGAGGATAGCAATCAGCCCCAGCATTTT. This sequence encodes CATSDREDSNQPQHF.

This chain's CDR3 is CASRPQVAGGYEQYF. CDR3 DNA: TGTGCCAGCCGACCGCAAGTAGCGGGGGGTTACGAGCAGTACTTC. The chain has TRBV6-5 and TRBJ2-7, with 10 bases that match TRBD2. Germline loops: CDR1 MNHEY, CDR2 SVGAGI. The CDR3 contains 15 residues. V shed 8 bases, J shed 4 bases, and the junction held 11 bases outside the gene matches.

CDR3 residues: CATSAAGTGEANYGYTF. The CDR3 DNA follows: TGTGCCACCAGTGCTGCCGGGACAGGGGAAGCTAACTATGGCTACACCTTC. V is TRBV24-1 and J is TRBJ1-2; 10 positions agree with TRBD1. This CDR3 is 17 amino acids long. CDR1 KGHDR and CDR2 SFDVKD come from the germline V gene. After removal of 5 bases from V and 0 bases from J, the junction contained 8 bases not matched to a gene.

The J gene is TRBJ2-1, the V gene TRBV3-1 (or the pseudogene TRBV3-2); 9 bases align to TRBD1. This CDR3 contains 15 residues. V shed 4 bases and J 0 bases; nucleotides not matched to a gene: 1. Germline V gives CDR1 LGHDT, CDR2 YNNKEL (reference sequence). For the CDR3, the DNA is TGTGCCAGCAGCCTGACAGGGGGCTCCTACAATGAGCAGTTCTTC. This encodes CASSLTGGSYNEQFF.

The chain joins TRBV6-1 to TRBJ2-7, with 8 positions matching TRBD1. V dropped 3 bases and J dropped 2; count of bases not matched to a gene: 12. Germline CDR1 and CDR2: MNHNS and SASEGT. This CDR3 contains 17 residues. CDR3 nucleotide sequence: TGTGCCAGCAGTGACCGATCGACAGGGGCGTCAACCTACGAGCAGTACTTC. Translation gives CASSDRSTGASTYEQYF.

The J gene is TRBJ2-1, the V gene TRBV4-1; perhaps TRBD2 as D (5 bases). Trimming removed 4 bases from V and 0 bases from J, with 10 bases in between. CDR3 length: 15 amino acids. Germline V gene sequence: CDR1 MGHRA, CDR2 YSYEKL. CDR3 sequence reads: CASSPWESSYNEQFF. The CDR3 bases are TGCGCCAGCAGCCCGTGGGAGAGCTCCTACAATGAGCAGTTCTTC.

The V and J genes are TRBV19 and TRBJ2-3; TRBD2 matches at 14 bases. This CDR3 region has 15 residues. V lost 6 bases to trimming and J lost 7 bases; unmatched junction nucleotides: 6. Germline V gives CDR1 LNHDA, CDR2 SQIVND (reference sequence). The CDR3 nucleotides are TGTGCCAGTAGAGCAGGGACTAGCGGGGGTAATACGCAGTATTTT. As protein: CASRAGTSGGNTQYF.

The chain is built from TRBV9 and TRBJ2-3; a weak D match, TRBD2 (5 bases). Germline V gives CDR1 SGDLS, CDR2 YYNGEE. The V gene lost 4 bases and the J gene lost 4 bases, with 19 bases spanning the gap. This CDR3 spans 16 amino acids. CDR3: CASSQRGLGPADTQYF. CDR3 bases: TGTGCCAGCAGCCAAAGAGGGCTCGGTCCCGCAGATACGCAGTATTTT.

The gene calls are TRBV10-3 and TRBJ1-5, with D possibly being TRBD1 (5 bases). The CDR3 length is 13 residues. Germline CDR1 and CDR2: ENHRY and SYGVKD. Deletions cut 6 bases from V and 3 bases from J, with 9 bases between. CDR3 sequence (DNA): TGTGCCATCAGGACAGAATTCAATCAGCCCCAGCATTTT. It encodes CAIRTEFNQPQHF.

This clone was seen once. The rearrangement links TRBV30 to TRBJ1-2, with D uncertain. Trimming stripped 0 bases from V and 6 bases from J, with 14 bases between. Germline CDR1 reads GTSNPN; CDR2 reads SVGIG (reference sequence). The CDR3 contains 14 residues. The CDR3 DNA reads as TGTGCCTGGAGTGTACTTAGGGTCGGGGATGGCTACACCTTC. This translates into CAWSVLRVGDGYTF.

The rearrangement joins TRBV2 to TRBJ2-3; TRBD1 matches at 11 bases. J lost 6 bases, V lost 6 bases, and 11 bases had no gene match. The germline V gene encodes CDR1 SNHLY and CDR2 FYNNEI. This CDR3 region has 16 residues. In DNA, the CDR3 is TGTGCCAGCAGGCGAAGGACAGGGGGCGCGTCGGATACGCAGTATTTT. The encoded protein is CASRRRTGGASDTQYF.

In regard to this clone: Other DNA sequences from this sample encode an identical CDR3 as well. The chain recombines TRBV12-3 or TRBV12-4 with TRBJ1-5; D gene ambiguous. This CDR3 is built from 13 residues. V dropped 3 bases and J dropped 4 bases, with 7 bases sitting between them. The CDR3 region is CASSFSGNQPQHF. The CDR3 coding sequence is TGTGCCAGCAGTTTTTCCGGGAATCAGCCCCAGCATTTT.

The chain has TRBV20-1 and TRBJ2-1, with 11 positions matching TRBD2. The CDR3 length is 14 residues. Trimming removed 3 bases from V and 9 bases from J; junction bases left unmatched: 7. CDR1 and CDR2 from the germline V gene are DFQATT and SNEGSKA (reference sequence). For the CDR3, the DNA is TGCAGTGCTAGTAAGGGACTAGCGGTGGGTGAGCAGTTCTTC. The encoded protein is CSASKGLAVGEQFF.

DNA for the CDR3: TGTGCCAGCAGCTTAGTAGGCGCGGGGCGCACAGATACGCAGTATTTT. Translating it yields CASSLVGAGRTDTQYF. The chain uses TRBV7-2 and TRBJ2-3; the D gene is possibly TRBD2 (6 bases). Germline CDR1 SGHTA, CDR2 FQGNSA. The CDR3 is 16 amino acids. With 1 base removed from V and 1 base from J, the gap between germline ends came to 12 bases.

V usage is TRBV7-3 and J usage is TRBJ1-2; D perhaps matches TRBD1 (5 bases). This CDR3 spans 12 amino acids. Germline V gene sequence: CDR1 SGHTA, CDR2 FQGTGA. With 11 bases removed from V and 2 bases from J, the gap between germline ends came to 12 bases. CDR3 sequence reads: CAPRGGNYGYTF. The CDR3, as DNA: TGTGCCCCTCGCGGGGGAAACTATGGCTACACCTTC. The complete variable domain, with remaining parts taken from reference TRBV7-3 and TRBJ1-2, reads GAGVSQTPSNKVTEKGKYVELRCDPISGHTALYWYRQSLGQGPEFLIYFQGTGAADDSGLPNDRFFAVRPEGSVSTLKIQRTERGDSAVYLCAPRGGNYGYTFGSGTRLTVV.

The chain employs TRBV11-3 and TRBJ2-1, with D tentatively TRBD1 (6 bases). Trimming removed 1 base at V and 5 bases at J, with 9 bases between. The CDR3 loop spans 14 amino acids. Per the germline V gene, CDR1 is SGHNT and CDR2 is YENEEA. Here the CDR3 reads CASSLVGANNEQFF. The CDR3 DNA sequence: TGTGCCAGCAGCTTAGTGGGGGCCAACAATGAGCAGTTCTTC.

The genes are TRBV5-6 and TRBJ1-2; D unclear. V was clipped by 7 bases and J by 4 bases, with 11 bases between them. Germline values: CDR1 SGHDT, CDR2 YYEEEE. CDR3 size: 12 residues. CDR3 bases: TGTGCCAGCTACCGGGAGCCCTATGGCTACACCTTC. Translation gives CASYREPYGYTF.